These 16 T cell receptor beta chains share one sample of origin, sequenced in a study of blood T cell repertoires in COVID-19. Sequencing was performed with immunoSEQ multiplex PCR; in TCRdb, only in-frame clones are kept and a portion is missing. The table records approximately 330,000 clones, 80% to 90% of them present only once. Sample: PBMCs or T cells enriched from blood (not recorded which). The receptors were sampled from a woman aged 40 to 55 with acute COVID-19.

The chain couples TRBV7-2 to TRBJ1-1; D is ambiguous. The CDR3 contains 14 residues. Germline assignment: CDR1 SGHTA and CDR2 FQGNSA. Trimming left V 5 bases short and J 5 bases short, with 15 bases between. CDR3: CASSRDTSGTEAFF. The CDR3 coding sequence is TGTGCCAGCAGCAGAGACACGTCGGGGACTGAAGCTTTCTTT.

This clone has a single count. The gene calls are TRBV10-2 and TRBJ2-5, with 7 positions matching TRBD2. The trim removed 10 bases at V and 5 bases at J, leaving 16 bases unmatched. CDR3 length: 15 residues. CDR1 and CDR2 from the germline V gene are WSHSY and SAAADI. The CDR3 nucleotides read TGCGCCACCCAAACCGTAGTGGGACTATACGAGACCCAGTACTTC. Translated, it gives CATQTVVGLYETQYF.

This rearrangement joins TRBV20-1 to TRBJ1-1; D perhaps matches TRBD1 (6 bases). The CDR3 loop spans 14 amino acids. Trimming took 3 bases from V and 4 from J, leaving 15 bases between them. Germline V CDR1 and CDR2: DFQATT, SNEGSKA (reference sequence). CDR3: CSASRGAGFTEAFF. For the CDR3, the DNA is TGCAGTGCTAGTCGGGGGGCAGGGTTCACTGAAGCTTTCTTT.

The chain employs TRBV5-1 and TRBJ2-3; 11 nucleotides agree with TRBD2. The CDR3 is 16 amino acids. V lost 3 bases to trimming and J lost 1 base; unmatched junction nucleotides: 4. Germline V CDR1 and CDR2: SGHRS, YFSETQ. The CDR3 DNA reads TGCGCCAGCAGCTCCTCGGGACTAGCGGGCACAGATACGCAGTATTTT. Amino acids: CASSSSGLAGTDTQYF.

This chain uses TRBV18 with TRBJ1-1; TRBD1 aligns across 7 bases. Germline CDR1 and CDR2: KGHSH and LQKENI. This CDR3 is built from 15 residues. V lost 6 bases, J lost 1 base, and 8 bases stayed unmatched. CDR3 DNA sequence: TGTGCCAGCTCCATATCCGACAGGGAGAACACTGAAGCTTTCTTT. Protein product: CASSISDRENTEAFF.

V is TRBV28 and J is TRBJ2-1; maybe TRBD1 (5 bases). Germline CDR1 is MDHEN and CDR2 is SYDVKM. Between the trimmed V and J ends, which lost 8 bases and 3 bases, there was a span of 11 bases. The CDR3 totals 13 residues. For the CDR3, the DNA is TGTGCCAGCCGAAAAGACAGCTACAATGAGCAGTTCTTC. Translation gives CASRKDSYNEQFF.

Concerning this clone itself: The same CDR3 arises from other DNA sequences in this sample as well. This chain joins TRBV5-1 and TRBJ1-4, with TRBD1 identical over 7 bases. V gave up 2 bases and J gave up 0 bases; unmatched junction bases: 1. Germline lookup yields CDR1 SGHRS and CDR2 YFSETQ. CDR3 length equals 15 residues. Here the CDR3 DNA reads TGCGCCAGCAGCTTAGGGACAGCAACTAATGAAAAACTGTTTTTT. This translates into CASSLGTATNEKLFF.

The rearrangement joins TRBV5-5 to TRBJ1-1, with D hard to call. Germline V lookup: CDR1 SGHKS, CDR2 YYEKEE (reference sequence). V shed 1 base and J shed 1 base, with 11 bases lying between them. This CDR3 has 15 residues. CDR3 nucleotides: TGTGCCAGCAGCTTGTTCGGTGAAACGAACACTGAAGCTTTCTTT. Protein: CASSLFGETNTEAFF.

The chain joins TRBV7-8 to TRBJ1-5; 8 nucleotides line up with TRBD1. Unmatched junction bases numbered 6, after V lost 5 bases and J lost 6 bases. Germline V lookup: CDR1 SGHVS, CDR2 FQNEAQ. The CDR3 totals 14 residues. DNA of the CDR3: TGTGCCAGCAGCCGAGACAGGGGTAGTCAGCCCCAGCATTTT. As protein: CASSRDRGSQPQHF.

Only one count was recorded for this clone. The V gene is TRBV27, the J gene TRBJ2-1; D ambiguous. Germline values: CDR1 MNHEY, CDR2 SMNVEV (reference sequence). This CDR3 region has 13 residues. V was pared by 3 bases and J by 4 bases, with 7 bases between. As DNA, the CDR3 is TGTGCCAGCAGTTTTCGGGTTTACAATGAGCAGTTCTTC. Translated, it gives CASSFRVYNEQFF.

The chain is built from TRBV28 and TRBJ1-5; TRBD1 might be the D (6 bases). V lost 2 bases to trimming and J lost 0 bases, with 14 bases between them. The length of the CDR3 is 17 residues. Germline V gene data show CDR1 as MDHEN and CDR2 as SYDVKM. CDR3 sequence: CASSLTQGIYSNQPQHF. The CDR3 region has the DNA TGTGCCAGCAGTTTAACCCAGGGGATTTATAGCAATCAGCCCCAGCATTTT.

The J gene is TRBJ2-7, the V gene TRBV3-1 (or the pseudogene TRBV3-2); 12 nucleotides line up with TRBD1. The CDR3 is 15 amino acids. The junction had 8 bases not matched to a gene; V was cut back by 1 base and J by 10 bases. Germline assignment: CDR1 LGHDT and CDR2 YNNKEL (reference sequence). CDR3 residues: CASSQGGTGGYPQYF. The CDR3 DNA is TGTGCCAGCAGCCAAGGAGGGACAGGGGGCTATCCCCAGTACTTC.

The chain couples TRBV6-1 to TRBJ1-2, with D possibly TRBD1 on 5 matching bases. The CDR3 runs 13 residues. The V end lost 1 base, the J end lost 6 bases, and 9 bases lay between the germline ends. Germline CDR1 and CDR2: MNHNS and SASEGT. CDR3 protein: CASSEVGRNGYTF. The DNA for the CDR3 is TGTGCCAGCAGTGAAGTGGGGCGGAATGGCTACACCTTC.

The chain carries TRBV7-9 and TRBJ1-6; 8 positions match TRBD1. Trimming cost V 5 bases and J 9 bases; bases outside gene matches: 9. The germline gives CDR1 SEHNR, CDR2 FQNEAQ (reference sequence). The CDR3 has 15 amino acids. For the CDR3, the DNA is TGTGCCAGCAGCCGCGGACAGGGTGACTCTTCACCCCTCCACTTT. It is translated as CASSRGQGDSSPLHF.

The chain links TRBV5-1 to TRBJ2-3, with a tentative D call TRBD2 (6 bases). The CDR3 is made up of 15 amino acids. The germline V gene has CDR1 SGHRS and CDR2 YFSETQ. Trimming removed 0 bases at V and 6 bases at J, with 14 bases between. The CDR3 here is CASSLGTGVADTQYF. The CDR3 DNA follows: TGCGCCAGCAGCTTGGGGACGGGGGTTGCGGATACGCAGTATTTT. Based on the CDR3 plus reference TRBV5-1 and TRBJ2-3, the full variable domain is KAGVTQTPRYLIKTRGQQVTLSCSPISGHRSVSWYQQTPGQGLQFLFEYFSETQRNKGNFPGRFSGRQFSNSRSEMNVSTLELGDSALYLCASSLGTGVADTQYFGPGTRLTVL.

The V and J genes are TRBV3-1 (or the pseudogene TRBV3-2) and TRBJ2-1; D is possibly TRBD1 (5 bases). Trimming removed 2 bases from V and 0 bases from J, with 14 bases in between. The CDR3 consists of 17 residues. Germline CDR1 is LGHDT and CDR2 is YNNKEL (reference sequence). CDR3 nucleotides: TGTGCCAGCAGCCAATCGGGCAGGGCGAGCTCCTACAATGAGCAGTTCTTC. Translating gives CASSQSGRASSYNEQFF.